Listed below are T cell receptor beta chains from one sample, sequenced in a study of molecular identifiers for immune sequencing clone quantification. TCRdb analysed the PCR reads with MiXCR anew, one entry per CDR3 protein. Among more than 450,000 distinct CDR3 sequences listed, about a fifth were seen once. The sequencing sample was made of naive CD8+ T cells from blood, with Jurkat cell RNA spiked in. These receptors originate from a human donor in good health. Some libraries in this study had Jurkat cell RNA spiked in. CDR3s leave out the opening cysteine and the closing phenylalanine or tryptophan.

J gene,V gene,CDR3 protein
TRBJ2-7,TRBV20-1,SARDAGLAGDLGREQY
TRBJ2-3,TRBV4-3,ASSQEQGIDAQY
TRBJ2-5,TRBV11-2,ASTDLVQIRETQY
TRBJ2-7,TRBV7-8,ASSLGTGMIEQY
TRBJ2-7,TRBV5-1,ASSVTSGGTYEQY
TRBJ2-6,TRBV6-2/TRBV6-3,ASSYTLGVSGANVLT
TRBJ1-1,TRBV27,ASRSGQGAWNTEAF
TRBJ2-7,TRBV20-1,SARSKSSYEQY
TRBJ1-1,TRBV9,ASSVSMNTEAF
TRBJ1-5,TRBV27,ASSLAGRGNQPLH
TRBJ2-3,TRBV18,ASAERGLADTQY
TRBJ1-2,TRBV28,ASSSRDRIFYGYT
TRBJ2-3,TRBV29-1,SVVGQGIGTDTQY
TRBJ2-7,TRBV7-9,ASSSYDGAWD
TRBJ2-1,TRBV29-1,SVGGGQGNEQF
TRBJ2-1,TRBV5-1,ASSLDRTNYNEQF
TRBJ2-7,TRBV6-1,ASSEDDTYEQY
TRBJ2-2,TRBV7-2,ASTSPGHTNTGELF
TRBJ2-7,TRBV29-1,SVAVDRGYEQY
TRBJ1-5,TRBV7-9,ASSSSTGGYQPQH
TRBJ2-5,TRBV12-3/TRBV12-4,ASSDISRLAGGPLGTQY
TRBJ1-1,TRBV2,ASSVGEAF
TRBJ1-5,TRBV4-2,ASSQGLGGGNQPQH
TRBJ1-4,TRBV27,ASSLFGTHNEKLF
TRBJ2-3,TRBV2,ASNQAVDTQY
TRBJ1-5,TRBV27,ASSSLGTSYSNQPQH
TRBJ1-1,TRBV14,ASRVWGALDTEAF
TRBJ2-1,TRBV29-1,SVDYTSGYNEQF
TRBJ2-7,TRBV5-1,ASSLGMGGMVYEQY
TRBJ1-4,TRBV5-4,ASSFPENEKLF
TRBJ2-1,TRBV5-1,ASSFRGPSTHNEQF
TRBJ2-7,TRBV30,AGLTRGHEQY
TRBJ2-1,TRBV5-1,ASSQGRNSYNEQF
TRBJ1-1,TRBV4-3,ASSQDRSSRGAF
TRBJ2-1,TRBV7-9,ASSLVLAGNEQF
TRBJ2-1,TRBV30,AWAQGANNEQF
TRBJ2-7,TRBV5-3,ASRHGASYEQY
TRBJ2-3,TRBV20-1,SARMSGEREFTDTQY
TRBJ2-2,TRBV4-1,ASSQVFSGLAGGPGTGELF
TRBJ2-3,TRBV2,ASSKLITGTDTQY
TRBJ1-1,TRBV30,ARWTGEQAF
TRBJ2-2,TRBV5-4,ASSPPYPPSSDTGELF
TRBJ2-3,TRBV6-5,ASNVQVSGSADTQY
TRBJ2-2,TRBV7-9,ASSPDRSGELF
TRBJ1-5,TRBV19,ASSDGPYSNQPQH
TRBJ2-3,TRBV11-2,ASSLDLGRWTDTQY
TRBJ2-7,TRBV5-6,ASSSVKYVPYEQY
TRBJ1-2,TRBV5-6,ASSLEGGGYT
TRBJ2-7,TRBV30,AWSVPWQGAYEQY
TRBJ2-3,TRBV29-1,SVGEGYPDTQY
TRBJ2-4,TRBV7-9,ASSSDTGRPKNIQC
TRBJ2-2,TRBV6-5,ASRLTSAGELF